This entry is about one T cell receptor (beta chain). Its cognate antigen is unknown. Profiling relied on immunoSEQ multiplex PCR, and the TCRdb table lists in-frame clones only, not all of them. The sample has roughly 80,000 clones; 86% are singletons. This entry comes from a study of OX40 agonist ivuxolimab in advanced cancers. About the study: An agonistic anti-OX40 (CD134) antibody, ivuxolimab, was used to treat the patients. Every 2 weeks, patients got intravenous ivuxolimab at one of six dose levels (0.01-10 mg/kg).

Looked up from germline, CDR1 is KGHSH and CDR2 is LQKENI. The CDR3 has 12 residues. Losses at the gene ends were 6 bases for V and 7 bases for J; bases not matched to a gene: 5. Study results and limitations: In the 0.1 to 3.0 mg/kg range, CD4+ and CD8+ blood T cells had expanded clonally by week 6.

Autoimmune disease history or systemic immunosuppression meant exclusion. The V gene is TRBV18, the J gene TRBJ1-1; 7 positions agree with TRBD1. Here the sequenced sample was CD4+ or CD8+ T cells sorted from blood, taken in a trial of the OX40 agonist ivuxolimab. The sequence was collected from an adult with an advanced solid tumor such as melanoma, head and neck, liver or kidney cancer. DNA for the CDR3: TGTGCCAGCTCCCTTGGACAGGATGAAGCTTTCTTT. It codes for CASSLGQDEAFF.